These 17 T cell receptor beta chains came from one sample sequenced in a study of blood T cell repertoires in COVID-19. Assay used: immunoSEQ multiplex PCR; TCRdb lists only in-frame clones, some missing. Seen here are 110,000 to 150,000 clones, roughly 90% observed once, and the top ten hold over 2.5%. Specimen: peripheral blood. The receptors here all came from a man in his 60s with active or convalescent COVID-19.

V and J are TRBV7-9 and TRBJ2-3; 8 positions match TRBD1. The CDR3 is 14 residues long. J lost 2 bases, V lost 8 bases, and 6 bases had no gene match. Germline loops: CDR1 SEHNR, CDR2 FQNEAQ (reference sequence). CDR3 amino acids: CASARQGNTDTQYF. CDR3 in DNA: TGTGCCAGCGCCCGACAGGGGAACACAGATACGCAGTATTTT.

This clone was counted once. As DNA, the CDR3 is TGTGCCTGGAGGGGAGTAGGACATCAGCCCCAGCATTTT. This translates into CAWRGVGHQPQHF. This chain connects TRBV30 to TRBJ1-5, with D unresolved. There are 13 residues in the CDR3. Germline lookup yields CDR1 GTSNPN and CDR2 SVGIG (reference sequence). V lost 3 bases and J 5 bases, leaving 11 bases between the germline ends.

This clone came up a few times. CDR3 protein: CASSPPASGGGLAFF. Here the CDR3 DNA reads TGTGCCAGCTCACCACCGGCGTCAGGGGGCGGTCTAGCTTTCTTT. This chain connects TRBV18 to TRBJ1-1, with 8 bases lining up with TRBD1. The CDR3 is made up of 15 amino acids. The germline V gene has CDR1 KGHSH and CDR2 LQKENI. Trimming removed 0 bases from V and 10 bases from J; junction bases left unmatched: 10.

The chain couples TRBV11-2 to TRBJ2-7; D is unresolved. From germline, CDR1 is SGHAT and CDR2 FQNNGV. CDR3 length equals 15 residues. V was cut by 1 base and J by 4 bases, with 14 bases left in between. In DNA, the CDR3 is TGTGCCAGCAGCTTAGGGGTCAGTCTCGGGTACGAGCAGTACTTC. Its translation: CASSLGVSLGYEQYF.

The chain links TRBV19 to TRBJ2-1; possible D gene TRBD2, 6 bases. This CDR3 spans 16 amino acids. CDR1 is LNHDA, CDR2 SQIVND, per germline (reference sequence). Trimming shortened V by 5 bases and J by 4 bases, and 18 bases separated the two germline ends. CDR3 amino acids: CASSVSFGGQYNEQFF. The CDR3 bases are TGTGCCAGTAGTGTTAGTTTCGGGGGTCAGTACAATGAGCAGTTCTTC.

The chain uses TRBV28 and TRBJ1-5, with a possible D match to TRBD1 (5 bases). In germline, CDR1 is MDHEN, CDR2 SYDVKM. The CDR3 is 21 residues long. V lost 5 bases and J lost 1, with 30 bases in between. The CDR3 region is CASSLRPSKSTFGGSNQPQHF. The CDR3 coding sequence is TGTGCCAGCAGTCTAAGACCCAGCAAGAGTACGTTCGGGGGAAGCAATCAGCCCCAGCATTTT.

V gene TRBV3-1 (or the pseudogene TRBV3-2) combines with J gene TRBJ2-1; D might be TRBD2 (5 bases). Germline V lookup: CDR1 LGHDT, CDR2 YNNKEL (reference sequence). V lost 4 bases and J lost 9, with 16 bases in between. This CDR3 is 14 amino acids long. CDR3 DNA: TGTGCCAGCAGCCTAGGACTTGGTGGTACTGAGCAGTTCTTC. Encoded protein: CASSLGLGGTEQFF.

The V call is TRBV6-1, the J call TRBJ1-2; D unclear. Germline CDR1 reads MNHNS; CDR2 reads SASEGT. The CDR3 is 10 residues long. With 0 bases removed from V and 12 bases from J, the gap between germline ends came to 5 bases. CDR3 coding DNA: TGTGCCAGCAGTGAAGCGGAGAACACCTTC. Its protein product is CASSEAENTF.

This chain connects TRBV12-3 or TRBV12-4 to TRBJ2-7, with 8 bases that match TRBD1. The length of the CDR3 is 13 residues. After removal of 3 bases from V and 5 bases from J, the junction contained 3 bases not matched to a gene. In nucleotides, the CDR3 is TGTGCCAGCAGTTTTAGACAGGGGAACGAGCAGTACTTC. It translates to CASSFRQGNEQYF.

CDR3 coding DNA: TGTGCCAGCAGCCAAGAGACCGGGTCTCGTGGCAATCAGCCCCAGCATTTT. This sequence encodes CASSQETGSRGNQPQHF. The V call is TRBV3-1 (or the pseudogene TRBV3-2), the J call TRBJ1-5; no clear D gene. The CDR3 contains 17 residues. The V and J ends lost 0 bases and 2 bases respectively, with 14 bases between them. Per the germline V gene, CDR1 is LGHDT and CDR2 is YNNKEL (reference sequence).

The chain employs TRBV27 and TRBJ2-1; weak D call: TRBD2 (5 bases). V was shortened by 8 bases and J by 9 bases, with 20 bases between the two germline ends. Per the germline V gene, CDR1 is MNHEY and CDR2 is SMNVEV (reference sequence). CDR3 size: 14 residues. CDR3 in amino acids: CASEREGRRGEQFF. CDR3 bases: TGTGCCAGCGAGAGAGAAGGGAGACGGGGTGAGCAGTTCTTC.

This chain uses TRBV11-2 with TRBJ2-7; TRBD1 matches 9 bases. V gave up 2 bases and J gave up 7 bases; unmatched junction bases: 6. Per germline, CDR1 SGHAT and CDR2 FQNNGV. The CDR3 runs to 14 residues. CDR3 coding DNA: TGTGCCAGCAGCTTATTACAGGGGGCGAGTGAGCAGTACTTC. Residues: CASSLLQGASEQYF.

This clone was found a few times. The CDR3 reads CASSDILSYEQYF. CDR3 bases: TGTGCCAGCAGTGATATCCTATCCTACGAGCAGTACTTC. The V call is TRBV2, the J call TRBJ2-7; no reliable D call. Germline assignment: CDR1 SNHLY and CDR2 FYNNEI. Trimming took off 3 bases at V and 1 base at J, with 7 bases between the two ends. The CDR3 consists of 13 residues.

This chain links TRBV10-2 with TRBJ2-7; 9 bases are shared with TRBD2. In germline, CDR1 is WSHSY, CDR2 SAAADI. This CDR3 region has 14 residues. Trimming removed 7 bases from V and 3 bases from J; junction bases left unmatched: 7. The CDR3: CASTESGGSYEQYF. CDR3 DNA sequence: TGCGCCAGCACAGAGAGCGGGGGGAGCTACGAGCAGTACTTC.

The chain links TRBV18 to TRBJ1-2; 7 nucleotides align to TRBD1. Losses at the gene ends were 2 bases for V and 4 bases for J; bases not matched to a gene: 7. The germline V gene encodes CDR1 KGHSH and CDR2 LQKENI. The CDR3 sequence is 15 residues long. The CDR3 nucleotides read TGTGCCAGCTCACCAATAGGGACAGAAGTCTATGGCTACACCTTC. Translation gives CASSPIGTEVYGYTF.

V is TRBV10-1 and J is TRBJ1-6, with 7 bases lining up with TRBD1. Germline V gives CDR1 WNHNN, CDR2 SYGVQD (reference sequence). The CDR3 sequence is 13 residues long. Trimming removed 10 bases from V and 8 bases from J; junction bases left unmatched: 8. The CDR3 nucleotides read TGCGCCAACCAAACAGGGGTGGATTCACCCCTCCACTTT. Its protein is CANQTGVDSPLHF.

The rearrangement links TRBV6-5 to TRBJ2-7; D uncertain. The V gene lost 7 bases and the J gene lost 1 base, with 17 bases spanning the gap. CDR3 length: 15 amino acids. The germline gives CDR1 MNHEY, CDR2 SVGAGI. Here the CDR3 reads CASTPQSTESYEQYF. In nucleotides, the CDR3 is TGTGCCAGCACCCCCCAAAGTACGGAGTCCTACGAGCAGTACTTC.